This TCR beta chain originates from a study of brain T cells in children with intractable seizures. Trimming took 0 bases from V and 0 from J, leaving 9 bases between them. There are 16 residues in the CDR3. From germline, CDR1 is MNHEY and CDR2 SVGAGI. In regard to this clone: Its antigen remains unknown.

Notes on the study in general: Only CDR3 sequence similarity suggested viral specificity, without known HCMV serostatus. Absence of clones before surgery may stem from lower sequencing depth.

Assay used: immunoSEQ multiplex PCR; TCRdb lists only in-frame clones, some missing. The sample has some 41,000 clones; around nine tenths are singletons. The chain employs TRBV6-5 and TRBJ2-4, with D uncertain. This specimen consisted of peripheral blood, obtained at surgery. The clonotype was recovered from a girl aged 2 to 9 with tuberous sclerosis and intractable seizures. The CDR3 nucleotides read TGTGCCAGCAGTTACTCGATAGTAGTAGCCAAAAACATTCAGTACTTC. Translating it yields CASSYSIVVAKNIQYF.